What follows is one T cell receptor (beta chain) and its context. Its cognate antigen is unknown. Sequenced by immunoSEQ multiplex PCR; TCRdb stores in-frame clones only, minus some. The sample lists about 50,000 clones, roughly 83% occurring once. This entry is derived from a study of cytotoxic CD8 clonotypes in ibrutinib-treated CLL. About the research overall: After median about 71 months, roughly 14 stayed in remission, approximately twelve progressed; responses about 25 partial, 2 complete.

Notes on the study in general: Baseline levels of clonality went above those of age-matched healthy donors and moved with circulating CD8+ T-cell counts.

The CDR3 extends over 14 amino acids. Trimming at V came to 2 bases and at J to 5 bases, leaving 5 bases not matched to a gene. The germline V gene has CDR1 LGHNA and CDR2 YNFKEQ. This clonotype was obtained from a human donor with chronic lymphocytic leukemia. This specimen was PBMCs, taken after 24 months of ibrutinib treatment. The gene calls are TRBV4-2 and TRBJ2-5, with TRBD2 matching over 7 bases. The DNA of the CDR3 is TGTGCCAGCAGCCAATCGGGAGGAGATGAGACCCAGTACTTC. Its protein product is CASSQSGGDETQYF.